Shown below are 27 T cell receptor beta chains from a single sample sequenced in a study of CD8 T cells in ankylosing spondylitis. TCRdb analysed the 5' RACE reads with MiXCR anew, one entry per CDR3 protein. Of 250,000 to 300,000 distinct CDR3 sequences detected, about 20% appear once; the ten largest clones hold about a third. Sequenced input: blood, either unsorted or a sorted T cell fraction (not recorded which). The receptors were gathered from a male donor with ankylosing spondylitis or in good health (not recorded which).

A few counts support this clonotype. The CDR3 loop reads CASSQDGGLAGANYNEQFF. CDR3 DNA: TGTGCCAGCAGCCAAGATGGGGGGCTAGCGGGAGCAAACTACAATGAGCAGTTCTTC. The chain recombines TRBV4-2 with TRBJ2-1; TRBD2 matches 10 bases. This CDR3 region has 19 residues. After removal of 0 bases from V and 3 bases from J, the junction contained 11 bases not matched to a gene. Germline loops: CDR1 LGHNA, CDR2 YNFKEQ.

The chain employs TRBV16 and TRBJ2-7, with TRBD1 as a possible D gene (6 bases). Trimming took off 6 bases at V and 0 bases at J, with 12 bases between the two ends. There are 14 residues in the CDR3. The germline V gene encodes CDR1 KGHSY and CDR2 FQNENV. CDR3 sequence: CASSPPTGSYEQYF. The CDR3, as DNA: TGTGCCAGCAGTCCACCGACAGGCTCCTACGAGCAGTACTTC.

This clonotype was seen a handful of times. The V gene is TRBV20-1, the J gene TRBJ2-7, with 10 positions matching TRBD2. The V gene end was trimmed by 5 bases and the J gene end by 0 bases; junction bases not matched to a gene: 4. There are 14 residues in the CDR3. CDR1 is DFQATT, CDR2 SNEGSKA, per germline (reference sequence). For the CDR3, the DNA is TGCAGTGCTCTAGCGGGAGCGCACTCCTACGAGCAGTACTTC. It translates to CSALAGAHSYEQYF.

This CDR3 is CASRPNPYEQYF. In nucleotides, the CDR3 is TGTGCCAGCCGGCCCAATCCCTACGAGCAGTACTTC. The gene calls are TRBV28 and TRBJ2-7, with D unresolved. CDR1 MDHEN and CDR2 SYDVKM come from the germline V gene. The V end lost 8 bases, the J end lost 2 bases, and 10 bases lay between the germline ends. CDR3 size: 12 residues.

This clonotype was seen repeatedly, ten times or more. The chain carries TRBV20-1 and TRBJ2-7; 13 bases align to TRBD2. Germline-derived CDR1 and CDR2 are DFQATT and SNEGSKA (reference sequence). The CDR3 spans 17 residues. J was trimmed by 1 base and V by 0 bases; bases with no gene match: 6. The CDR3 sequence: CSARDPGLAGQSYEQYF. The CDR3 DNA reads TGCAGTGCTAGAGATCCGGGACTAGCGGGACAATCCTACGAGCAGTACTTC.

This clonotype was seen a few times. J is TRBJ2-7 and V is TRBV5-1; D remains ambiguous. Trimming took 4 bases from V and 1 from J, leaving 18 bases between them. CDR3 length equals 16 residues. Germline V CDR1 and CDR2: SGHRS, YFSETQ. Here the CDR3 reads CASSPETALRSYEQYF. DNA for the CDR3: TGCGCCAGCAGCCCCGAGACTGCACTTAGGTCCTACGAGCAGTACTTC.

The sample holds a few counts of this clonotype. V gene TRBV3-1 combines with J gene TRBJ2-4, with 9 positions matching TRBD2. CDR3 length equals 14 residues. Germline loops: CDR1 LGHDT, CDR2 YNNKEL (reference sequence). The ends lost 4 bases at V and 6 bases at J; junction bases unmatched: 4. The CDR3 sequence: CASSRGTSRNIQYF. The CDR3 region has the DNA TGTGCCAGCAGCCGAGGGACTAGCAGAAACATTCAGTACTTC.

This clonotype was counted a few times. This chain links TRBV5-1 with TRBJ1-1; 9 bases match TRBD1. Germline lookup yields CDR1 SGHRS and CDR2 YFSETQ. Trimming cost V 4 bases and J 5 bases; bases outside gene matches: 6. This CDR3 is 14 amino acids long. As DNA, the CDR3 is TGCGCCAGCAGCGAGGGACAGGGTTTGACTGAAGCTTTCTTT. Translating it yields CASSEGQGLTEAFF. Full variable domain (missing parts from reference TRBV5-1 and TRBJ1-1): KAGVTQTPRYLIKTRGQQVTLSCSPISGHRSVSWYQQTPGQGLQFLFEYFSETQRNKGNFPGRFSGRQFSNSRSEMNVSTLELGDSALYLCASSEGQGLTEAFFGQGTRLTVV.

This clonotype was counted only a few times. This sequence joins TRBV5-1 and TRBJ1-2; no clear D. This CDR3 is 13 amino acids long. CDR1 and CDR2 from the germline V gene are SGHRS and YFSETQ. The V end lost 0 bases, the J end lost 6 bases, and 9 bases lay between the germline ends. In DNA, the CDR3 is TGCGCCAGCAGCTTGGTACCAGCGGATGGCTACACCTTC. Residues: CASSLVPADGYTF.

This clonotype was observed a few times. The V call is TRBV7-2, the J call TRBJ2-7; tentatively, D is TRBD1 (5 bases). This CDR3 is built from 13 residues. V lost 2 bases and J lost 4, with 9 bases in between. Germline loops: CDR1 SGHTA, CDR2 FQGNSA. CDR3 bases: TGTGCCAGCAGCTTAACACAGGTTTACGAGCAGTACTTC. Translating gives CASSLTQVYEQYF.

V and J are TRBV12-3 or TRBV12-4 and TRBJ2-1, with 7 bases that match TRBD1. The CDR3 covers 15 residues. V shed 3 bases, J shed 6 bases, and the junction held 8 bases outside the gene matches. The CDR3 nucleotides are TGTGCCAGCAGTTTCGCGTTAGGGGGCTCCAATGAGCAGTTCTTC. Translated, it gives CASSFALGGSNEQFF.

V is TRBV6-5 and J is TRBJ2-2; 13 nucleotides match TRBD2. CDR1 and CDR2 (germline): MNHEY, SVGAGI. V lost 2 bases and J lost 6; bases outside the gene matches: 12. This CDR3 is built from 19 residues. The CDR3 sequence: CASSYGDRWTSGSSGELFF. In DNA form, the CDR3 reads TGTGCCAGCAGTTACGGGGACAGATGGACTAGCGGGAGCTCCGGGGAGCTGTTTTTT.

The rearrangement uses TRBV6-5 and TRBJ2-1, with 7 bases lining up with TRBD1. The CDR3 has 16 residues. V was pared by 4 bases and J by 4 bases, with 10 bases of the junction left unmatched. Germline V lookup: CDR1 MNHEY, CDR2 SVGAGI. The CDR3 spells CASSFSRQGSYNEQFF. The CDR3 DNA is TGTGCCAGCAGTTTTTCAAGACAGGGCAGTTACAATGAGCAGTTCTTC.

This rearrangement joins TRBV7-2 to TRBJ2-7; TRBD2 matches at 8 bases. CDR1 is SGHTA, CDR2 FQGNSA, per germline. The junction had 3 bases not matched to a gene; V was cut back by 3 bases and J by 2 bases. This CDR3 region has 14 residues. CDR3 amino acids: CASSFPGLAYEQYF. The DNA for the CDR3 is TGTGCCAGCAGCTTCCCGGGACTAGCCTACGAGCAGTACTTC.

The V call is TRBV14, the J call TRBJ2-1; D gene uncertain. Germline CDR1 is SGHDN and CDR2 is FVKESK. The CDR3 contains 14 residues. The V gene lost 1 base and the J gene lost 6 bases, with 10 bases spanning the gap. The CDR3 here is CASSQVEHFNEQFF. The DNA of the CDR3 is TGTGCCAGCAGCCAAGTCGAGCATTTCAATGAGCAGTTCTTC.

As for this clonotype: Germline and junction disagree at one end, which may indicate a read error. This chain connects TRBV5-5 to TRBJ2-3; D gene unclear. The germline CDR1 and CDR2 sequences are SGHKS and YYEKEE (reference sequence). The CDR3 length is 13 residues. This CDR3 is CASSLADPETQYF. CDR3 in DNA: TGTGCCAGCAGCTTGGCTGACCCAGAAACGCAGTATTTT. The full variable domain, rest sourced from reference TRBV5-5 and TRBJ2-3, is DAGVTQSPTHLIKTRGQQVTLRCSPISGHKSVSWYQQVLGQGPQFIFQYYEKEERGRGNFPDRFSARQFPNYSSELNVNALLLGDSALYLCASSLADPETQYFGPGTRLTVL.

This clonotype appeared a few times. The genes are TRBV20-1 and TRBJ2-7, with 10 bases matching TRBD2. The CDR3 consists of 13 residues. The J segment lost 1 base and the V segment lost 7 bases, leaving 4 bases of the junction unmatched. Per germline, CDR1 DFQATT and CDR2 SNEGSKA (reference sequence). The CDR3 sequence is CSGSGRESYEQYF. The CDR3 DNA follows: TGCAGTGGAAGCGGGAGGGAGTCCTACGAGCAGTACTTC.

In its sample, this clonotype was seen a few times. The rearrangement uses TRBV7-3 and TRBJ2-1; D is possibly TRBD2 (5 bases). The germline V and J ends were trimmed by 8 bases and 7 bases, with 12 bases remaining between them. This CDR3 is 12 amino acids long. Germline V lookup: CDR1 SGHTA, CDR2 FQGTGA. The CDR3 DNA follows: TGTGCCAGCGGCTACCTAGCAAATGAGCAGTTCTTC. As protein: CASGYLANEQFF. The variable domain in full, with the rest retrieved from reference TRBV7-3 and TRBJ2-1, is GAGVSQTPSNKVTEKGKYVELRCDPISGHTALYWYRQSLGQGPEFLIYFQGTGAADDSGLPNDRFFAVRPEGSVSTLKIQRTERGDSAVYLCASGYLANEQFFGPGTRLTVL.

J is TRBJ1-4 and V is TRBV4-1; no clear D. Germline CDR1 reads MGHRA; CDR2 reads YSYEKL. This CDR3 is 13 amino acids long. Trimming shortened V by 1 base and J by 7 bases, and 7 bases separated the two germline ends. CDR3 bases: TGCGCCAGCAGCCAAGTTCAAAGTGAAAAACTGTTTTTT. Translated: CASSQVQSEKLFF.

This clonotype came up many times. This rearrangement joins TRBV29-1 to TRBJ2-5; either TRBD1 or TRBD2 may fit D (5 bases each). The CDR3 has 11 amino acids. CDR1 and CDR2 (germline): SQVTM, ANQGSEA. V was pared by 8 bases and J by 4 bases, with 11 bases between. The CDR3 bases are TGCAGCCTCCGAGGGACAGAGACCCAGTACTTC. Translation: CSLRGTETQYF. Variable domain in full (rest from reference TRBV29-1 and TRBJ2-5): SAVISQKPSRDICQRGTSLTIQCQVDSQVTMMFWYRQQPGQSLTLIATANQGSEATYESGFVIDKFPISRPNLTFSTLTVSNMSPEDSSIYLCSLRGTETQYFGPGTRLLVL.

This clonotype was detected a few times. The chain recombines TRBV10-3 with TRBJ2-2, with unresolved D. There are 15 residues in the CDR3. The germline V gene has CDR1 ENHRY and CDR2 SYGVKD. V lost 1 base and J lost 0, with 6 bases in between. The CDR3 sequence is CAISEFDANTGELFF. CDR3 in DNA: TGTGCCATCAGTGAGTTTGACGCGAACACCGGGGAGCTGTTTTTT.

V is TRBV15 and J is TRBJ1-5, with 7 bases identical to TRBD1. Unmatched junction bases numbered 10, after V lost 5 bases and J lost 0 bases. Germline V gives CDR1 LNHNV, CDR2 YYDKDF (reference sequence). The CDR3 totals 17 residues. The CDR3 spells CATSGLGTDFSNQPQHF. CDR3 bases: TGTGCCACCAGCGGATTAGGGACAGATTTTAGCAATCAGCCCCAGCATTTT.

The table lists this clonotype with a few counts. This chain uses TRBV7-9 with TRBJ2-7; 9 nucleotides align to TRBD2. The CDR3 sequence is 15 residues long. The V gene end was trimmed by 1 base and the J gene end by 3 bases; junction bases not matched to a gene: 4. CDR1 and CDR2 from the germline V gene are SEHNR and FQNEAQ (reference sequence). This chain's CDR3 is CASSLDISGSYEQYF. In DNA form, the CDR3 reads TGTGCCAGCAGCTTAGATATTAGCGGGAGCTACGAGCAGTACTTC.

V is TRBV12-3 or TRBV12-4 and J is TRBJ1-2; D perhaps matches TRBD1 (6 bases). V was pared by 1 base and J by 6 bases, with 15 bases between. The CDR3 extends over 15 amino acids. CDR3 sequence: CASSLVRGLDNGYTF. The CDR3 DNA sequence: TGTGCCAGCAGTTTAGTCCGGGGGCTCGATAATGGCTACACCTTC.

This chain joins TRBV20-1 and TRBJ2-7; a weak D match, TRBD2 (6 bases). The CDR3 totals 15 residues. The germline V gene encodes CDR1 DFQATT and CDR2 SNEGSKA (reference sequence). V lost 0 bases and J 1 base, leaving 13 bases between the germline ends. In nucleotides, the CDR3 is TGCAGTGCTAGAGATTTCGGGGGAGATTCCTACGAGCAGTACTTC. Translated, it gives CSARDFGGDSYEQYF.

The chain uses TRBV5-1 and TRBJ1-2; D unresolved. CDR1 is SGHRS and CDR2 is YFSETQ in the germline V gene. The CDR3 consists of 16 residues. The V end lost 0 bases, the J end lost 4 bases, and 16 bases lay between the germline ends. CDR3 region: CASSLEAGEPSYGYTF. In DNA form, the CDR3 reads TGCGCCAGCAGCTTGGAGGCAGGCGAACCCTCCTATGGCTACACCTTC.

This chain uses TRBV29-1 with TRBJ2-3; D could derive from TRBD1 or TRBD2 (7 bases each). Germline V gene sequence: CDR1 SQVTM, CDR2 ANQGSEA. The CDR3 has 13 residues. Trimming shortened V by 8 bases and J by 4 bases, and 16 bases separated the two germline ends. CDR3 nucleotide sequence: TGCAGCCCGACAGCGGGGACAGCAGATACGCAGTATTTT. Translation gives CSPTAGTADTQYF.